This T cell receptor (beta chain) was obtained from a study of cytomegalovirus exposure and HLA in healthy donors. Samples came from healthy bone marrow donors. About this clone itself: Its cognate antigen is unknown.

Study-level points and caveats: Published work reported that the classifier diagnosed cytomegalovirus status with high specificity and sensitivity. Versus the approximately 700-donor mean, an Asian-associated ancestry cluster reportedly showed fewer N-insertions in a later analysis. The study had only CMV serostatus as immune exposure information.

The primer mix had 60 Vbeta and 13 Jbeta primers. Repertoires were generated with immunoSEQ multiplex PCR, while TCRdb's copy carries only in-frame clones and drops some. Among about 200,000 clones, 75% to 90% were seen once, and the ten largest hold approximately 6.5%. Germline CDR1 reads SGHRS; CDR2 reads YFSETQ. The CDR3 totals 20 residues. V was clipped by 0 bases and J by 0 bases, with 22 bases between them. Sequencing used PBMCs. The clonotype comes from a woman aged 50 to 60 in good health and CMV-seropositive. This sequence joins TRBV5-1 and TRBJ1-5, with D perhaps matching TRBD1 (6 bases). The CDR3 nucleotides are TGCGCCAGCAGCTTGGCCGGGACATCGGATTGGGTGTTTAGCAATCAGCCCCAGCATTTT. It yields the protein CASSLAGTSDWVFSNQPQHF.